A single sample gave rise to the 17 T cell receptor beta chains below, sequenced in a study of shared clonotypes between healthy human individuals. The table came from immunoSEQ multiplex PCR; TCRdb's copy has only in-frame clones and leaves some out. This sample has about 2,100,000 clones, with roughly 91% found just once. Naive CD8 cells were CD45RO-negative, positively selected for CCR7, excluding terminally differentiated effector memory CD45RA+ cells. Sequenced: naive CD8+ T cells from PBMCs. Receptors were obtained from a young man in good health. Some clones in this sample may be carry-over from other donors' samples.

This clone has just a few counts. The same CDR3 can be traced to other DNA sequences in this sample. The CDR3 here is CSVVLTEAFF. The CDR3, as DNA: TGCAGCGTTGTTCTCACTGAAGCTTTCTTT. The chain is built from TRBV29-1 and TRBJ1-1; D uncertain. Per germline, CDR1 SQVTM and CDR2 ANQGSEA. The CDR3 has 10 amino acids. The V gene lost 4 bases and the J gene lost 4 bases, with 4 bases spanning the gap.

The chain carries TRBV27 and TRBJ1-2; a possible D gene is TRBD1 (5 bases). The germline V and J ends were trimmed by 4 bases and 0 bases, with 9 bases remaining between them. Per germline, CDR1 MNHEY and CDR2 SMNVEV (reference sequence). This CDR3 is built from 14 residues. The CDR3 DNA reads as TGTGCCAGCAGTTGGGACGGCGCTAACTATGGCTACACCTTC. Translating it yields CASSWDGANYGYTF.

The V and J genes are TRBV7-8 and TRBJ1-3; the D is unclear. Germline V CDR1 and CDR2: SGHVS, FQNEAQ. V was clipped by 1 base and J by 8 bases, with 9 bases between them. CDR3 size: 13 residues. The CDR3 here is CASSLDGPHTIYF. As DNA, the CDR3 is TGTGCCAGCAGCTTAGACGGGCCGCACACCATATATTTT. Supplemented by reference TRBV7-8 and TRBJ1-3, the full variable domain reads GAGVSQSPRYKVAKRGQDVALRCDPISGHVSLFWYQQALGQGPEFLTYFQNEAQLDKSGLPSDRFFAERPEGSVSTLKIQRTQQEDSAVYLCASSLDGPHTIYFGEGSWLTVV.

This chain connects TRBV4-1 to TRBJ1-1; 10 bases are shared with TRBD1. The CDR3 extends over 17 amino acids. CDR1 is MGHRA and CDR2 is YSYEKL in the germline V gene. V was clipped by 0 bases and J by 1 base; unmatched bases: 5. The CDR3 sequence: CASSQEGQGTGNTEAFF. The CDR3 DNA reads as TGCGCCAGCAGCCAAGAGGGACAGGGGACGGGGAACACTGAAGCTTTCTTT.

The CDR3 DNA is TGTGCCAGCAGCTACGGCGGAAACACCATATATTTT. Its protein is CASSYGGNTIYF. V and J are TRBV7-8 and TRBJ1-3, with D unclear. This CDR3 spans 12 amino acids. V was shortened by 4 bases and J by 4 bases, with 5 bases between the two germline ends. Germline assignment: CDR1 SGHVS and CDR2 FQNEAQ.

The chain combines TRBV2 with TRBJ2-2; unclear D gene. V was trimmed by 2 bases and J by 6 bases, leaving 7 bases between them. The CDR3 is 13 amino acids. Germline lookup yields CDR1 SNHLY and CDR2 FYNNEI. As DNA, the CDR3 is TGTGCCAGCAGTGAATATTTGTCCGGGGAGCTGTTTTTT. Its translation is CASSEYLSGELFF.

The V gene is TRBV27, the J gene TRBJ2-1; D is unclear. This CDR3 comprises 15 residues. The germline V gene encodes CDR1 MNHEY and CDR2 SMNVEV (reference sequence). V was clipped by 5 bases and J by 0 bases, with 11 bases between them. CDR3 nucleotide sequence: TGTGCCAGCAGTATTTCGGAGAGCTCCTACAATGAGCAGTTCTTC. It yields the protein CASSISESSYNEQFF.

The CDR3 nucleotides read TGTGCCAGCAGTGACACAGGGAAACAGCCCCAGCATTTT. Amino acid sequence: CASSDTGKQPQHF. This chain connects TRBV6-5 to TRBJ1-5, with a weak D call TRBD1 (6 bases). Germline V gene data show CDR1 as MNHEY and CDR2 as SVGAGI. Trimming stripped 5 bases from V and 7 bases from J, with 12 bases between. The CDR3 consists of 13 residues.

This clone was seen just once. This chain connects TRBV7-9 to TRBJ1-2; TRBD1 might be the D (6 bases). Per the germline V gene, CDR1 is SEHNR and CDR2 is FQNEAQ (reference sequence). Trimming took off 0 bases at V and 8 bases at J, with 10 bases between the two ends. CDR3 size: 13 residues. The CDR3 region has the DNA TGTGCCAGCAGCTTAGCGGACAGATCGGGCTACACCTTC. Protein product: CASSLADRSGYTF.

J is TRBJ2-3 and V is TRBV28; D uncertain. V lost 3 bases and J lost 2, with 6 bases in between. Germline V gene sequence: CDR1 MDHEN, CDR2 SYDVKM. The CDR3 extends over 13 amino acids. In DNA, the CDR3 is TGTGCCAGCAGTTTTCGGAACACAGATACGCAGTATTTT. It yields the protein CASSFRNTDTQYF.

The chain has TRBV10-3 and TRBJ2-2; 12 bases fit TRBD2. The V gene end was trimmed by 2 bases and the J gene end by 5 bases; junction bases not matched to a gene: 6. Germline CDR1 reads ENHRY; CDR2 reads SYGVKD. This CDR3 is built from 17 residues. The CDR3 loop is CAISEVLAGGLTGELFF. CDR3 in DNA: TGTGCCATCAGTGAGGTTCTAGCGGGAGGGCTGACCGGGGAGCTGTTTTTT.

This chain joins TRBV15 and TRBJ2-1; 7 bases line up with TRBD1. Germline values: CDR1 LNHNV, CDR2 YYDKDF (reference sequence). The ends lost 4 bases at V and 5 bases at J; junction bases unmatched: 14. The CDR3 consists of 17 residues. CDR3: CATSNRLTGVIDNEQFF. The CDR3 nucleotides are TGTGCCACCAGCAATCGGTTAACAGGGGTGATAGACAATGAGCAGTTCTTC.

This clone was detected once. The chain couples TRBV7-2 to TRBJ1-1; perhaps TRBD1 as D (5 bases). Germline lookup yields CDR1 SGHTA and CDR2 FQGNSA. Trimming cost V 4 bases and J 6 bases, with 18 bases left between them. The CDR3 totals 15 residues. The DNA of the CDR3 is TGTGCCAGCAGCTGGGGCGCGCCTTCGGTATCTGAAGCTTTCTTT. Protein: CASSWGAPSVSEAFF.

The rearrangement joins TRBV7-9 to TRBJ2-2; 8 bases align to TRBD2. There are 15 residues in the CDR3. Germline CDR1 reads SEHNR; CDR2 reads FQNEAQ (reference sequence). V lost 7 bases to trimming and J lost 7 bases; unmatched junction nucleotides: 11. The CDR3 nucleotides read TGTGCCAGCATCCGAAGCGGGAGTGGGGACGGGGAGCTGTTTTTT. Translating it yields CASIRSGSGDGELFF.

The rearrangement joins TRBV28 to TRBJ2-4, with TRBD1 as a possible D gene (6 bases). Germline CDR1 MDHEN, CDR2 SYDVKM. The CDR3 totals 16 residues. The V end lost 4 bases, the J end lost 3 bases, and 16 bases lay between the germline ends. In DNA, the CDR3 is TGTGCCAGCAGTTCAACAGGGTTTGTCGGCAAAAACATTCAGTACTTC. Encoded protein: CASSSTGFVGKNIQYF. Together with reference TRBV28 and TRBJ2-4, the CDR3 gives the full variable domain: DVKVTQSSRYLVKRTGEKVFLECVQDMDHENMFWYRQDPGLGLRLIYFSYDVKMKEKGDIPEGYSVSREKKERFSLILESASTNQTSMYLCASSSTGFVGKNIQYFGAGTRLSVL.

The V and J genes are TRBV5-1 and TRBJ2-1; no definite D call. Trimming stripped 4 bases from V and 6 bases from J, with 17 bases between. CDR1 is SGHRS and CDR2 is YFSETQ in the germline V gene. CDR3 length: 15 amino acids. CDR3 sequence: CASSADVRSGNEQFF. CDR3 bases: TGCGCCAGCAGCGCCGACGTCCGGTCAGGCAATGAGCAGTTCTTC.

This clone was picked up one time. The J gene is TRBJ2-7, the V gene TRBV27; maybe TRBD2 (6 bases). The CDR3 loop spans 14 amino acids. Per germline, CDR1 MNHEY and CDR2 SMNVEV (reference sequence). V was pared by 8 bases and J by 4 bases, with 18 bases between. The CDR3 coding sequence is TGTGCCAGCGGTCGGGGACTTGGGGCTTACGAGCAGTACTTC. Its translation is CASGRGLGAYEQYF.